Sequencing of this T cell receptor beta chain was carried out in a study of blood T cells in healthy people across ages. Study observations and caveats: Researchers said unsorted PBMCs prevented a conclusive naive versus antigen-experienced comparison.

The CDR3 length is 16 residues. V lost 6 bases, J lost 1 base, and 15 bases lay in between. This clonotype was counted between two and nine times. Its specificity is not known. A second PCR, run for about 7 to 11 cycles, used a sample-barcoded 5' primer plus a J-beta primer mix. MiXCR was run by TCRdb on the 5' RACE reads, yielding one entry per CDR3 protein. The sample contains approximately 1.5 million distinct CDR3 sequences, roughly 32% of which appear only once. The clonotype comes from a young woman in good health. The chain employs TRBV12-3 or TRBV12-4 and TRBJ2-2; D is perhaps TRBD2 (6 bases). The specimen sequenced was blood. DNA for the CDR3: TGTGCCAGCAGGGGGTACGGAGGGAGGAACACCGGGGAGCTGTTTTTT. Its translation is CASRGYGGRNTGELFF.